The 16 T cell receptor beta chains below all came from one sample that was sequenced in a study of patients and donors after allogeneic stem cell transplantation (dated by TCRdb to about 2020). Libraries were constructed by RT-PCR. The run used a NextSeq 550. The public reads were quality trimmed at Q25 with fastp and then assembled into clones with MiXCR by TCRdb, keeping productive beta chains. Rows with a matching CDR3 protein are joined into one entry that keeps the most common DNA and genes. Counted in this sample were approximately 200,000 distinct CDR3 sequences; less than 50% of them appeared once. The biggest ten clones account for around 10% of the sample. Sequenced sample: blood, either unsorted or a sorted T cell fraction (not recorded which). The receptors stem from a human donor who was either an allogeneic HSCT recipient or a stem cell or donor lymphocyte infusion donor (not recorded which). It is not recorded whose cells these are; they may come from a transplant donor.

A few counts support this clonotype. The V and J genes are TRBV12-3 or TRBV12-4 and TRBJ2-1; no clear D. V shed 6 bases and J shed 7 bases, with 13 bases lying between them. The CDR3 has 13 residues. This CDR3 reads CASRRTPRNEQFF. The CDR3 DNA is TGTGCCAGCAGACGCACCCCTAGGAATGAGCAGTTCTTC.

Only a few counts were recorded for this clonotype. This rearrangement joins TRBV15 to TRBJ1-6; D gene uncertain. Germline CDR1 and CDR2: LNHNV and YYDKDF (reference sequence). Trimming shortened V by 1 base and J by 10 bases, and 14 bases separated the two germline ends. The CDR3 runs to 15 residues. The DNA for the CDR3 is TGTGCCACCAGCAGAGGGGATAAGGGCATCTCACCCCTCCACTTT. It encodes CATSRGDKGISPLHF.

The V and J genes are TRBV11-1 and TRBJ1-1; TRBD1 matches 12 bases. V was pared by 4 bases and J by 1 base, with 4 bases of the junction left unmatched. The CDR3 loop spans 16 amino acids. From germline, CDR1 is SGHAT and CDR2 FQDESV (reference sequence). The CDR3 region has the DNA TGTGCCAGCAGCTGGGACAGGGGGCCGTCGAACACTGAAGCTTTCTTT. Its translation: CASSWDRGPSNTEAFF.

J is TRBJ1-1 and V is TRBV28; unclear D gene. Trimming took off 7 bases at V and 0 bases at J, with 18 bases between the two ends. Germline V gene sequence: CDR1 MDHEN, CDR2 SYDVKM. The CDR3 length is 16 residues. CDR3 DNA sequence: TGTGCCAGCAAAAATTTGGGGTTCCATATGAACACTGAAGCTTTCTTT. Amino acid sequence: CASKNLGFHMNTEAFF. The full variable domain, its missing parts supplied by reference TRBV28 and TRBJ1-1, is DVKVTQSSRYLVKRTGEKVFLECVQDMDHENMFWYRQDPGLGLRLIYFSYDVKMKEKGDIPEGYSVSREKKERFSLILESASTNQTSMYLCASKNLGFHMNTEAFFGQGTRLTVV.

The V and J genes are TRBV15 and TRBJ1-4; D gene unclear. The CDR3 length is 15 residues. Germline V gives CDR1 LNHNV, CDR2 YYDKDF (reference sequence). The V end lost 2 bases, the J end lost 3 bases, and 10 bases lay between the germline ends. This CDR3 is CATSRSPAANEKLFF. The CDR3 region has the DNA TGTGCCACCAGCAGAAGTCCCGCCGCTAATGAAAAACTGTTTTTT.

The V gene is TRBV20-1, the J gene TRBJ1-4; no clear D. V lost 1 base to trimming and J lost 7 bases, with 4 bases between them. The germline V gene has CDR1 DFQATT and CDR2 SNEGSKA (reference sequence). CDR3 length equals 11 residues. CDR3 sequence (DNA): TGCAGTGCTAGAGCTCGTGAAAAACTGTTTTTT. Protein product: CSARAREKLFF.

This clonotype turned up a few times. The V call is TRBV27, the J call TRBJ1-1; weak D call: TRBD1 (5 bases). Germline V lookup: CDR1 MNHEY, CDR2 SMNVEV (reference sequence). V shed 7 bases and J shed 1 base, with 19 bases lying between them. The CDR3 has 16 amino acids. CDR3 in amino acids: CASNVNWGQPNTEAFF. The CDR3 nucleotides read TGTGCCAGCAACGTCAATTGGGGCCAACCGAACACTGAAGCTTTCTTT.

This clonotype was seen a few times. This chain connects TRBV10-3 to TRBJ1-1, with D perhaps matching TRBD1 (5 bases). This CDR3 contains 15 residues. Between the trimmed V and J ends, which lost 6 bases and 2 bases, there was a span of 16 bases. CDR1 and CDR2 (germline): ENHRY, SYGVKD. CDR3 residues: CAISRQPGPNTEAFF. CDR3 DNA sequence: TGTGCCATCAGCAGACAGCCGGGGCCAAACACTGAAGCTTTCTTT.

This sequence joins TRBV20-1 and TRBJ1-4; D unclear. CDR1 is DFQATT and CDR2 is SNEGSKA in the germline V gene (reference sequence). V was cut by 6 bases and J by 0 bases, with 8 bases left in between. The CDR3 extends over 13 amino acids. CDR3 region: CSAMVSTNEKLFF. CDR3 DNA sequence: TGCAGTGCCATGGTTTCAACTAATGAAAAACTGTTTTTT.

CDR3 sequence reads: CASSESGRLNTEAFF. The DNA of the CDR3 is TGCGCCAGCAGTGAGTCGGGGAGACTCAACACTGAAGCTTTCTTT. V and J are TRBV10-1 and TRBJ1-1; no firm D call. The germline V gene encodes CDR1 WNHNN and CDR2 SYGVQD (reference sequence). V was clipped by 0 bases and J by 2 bases, with 10 bases between them. The CDR3 is made up of 15 amino acids.

The V gene is TRBV3-1, the J gene TRBJ1-5; D gene unclear. In germline, CDR1 is LGHDT, CDR2 YNNKEL (reference sequence). The CDR3 runs to 13 residues. The V end was cut by 0 bases, the J end by 9 bases, with 9 bases between. CDR3 in DNA: TGTGCCAGCAGCCAAGAAGGAGGGAGGCCCCAGCATTTT. Its protein product is CASSQEGGRPQHF.

J is TRBJ1-1 and V is TRBV28; D unclear. V was shortened by 6 bases and J by 5 bases, with 16 bases between the two germline ends. The germline CDR1 and CDR2 sequences are MDHEN and SYDVKM. The CDR3 contains 14 residues. DNA of the CDR3: TGTGCCAGCAGACAGAGGGTAAGGTGGACTGAAGCTTTCTTT. This codes for CASRQRVRWTEAFF.

The chain has TRBV19 and TRBJ1-1; TRBD1 matches at 7 bases. The V gene's germline CDR1 is LNHDA and CDR2 SQIVND (reference sequence). J lost 2 bases, V lost 5 bases, and 5 bases had no gene match. The CDR3 is made up of 14 amino acids. The CDR3 bases are TGTGCCAGTAGTCTCCGGGACAGCAACACTGAAGCTTTCTTT. It is translated as CASSLRDSNTEAFF.

The V gene is TRBV6-1, the J gene TRBJ1-5; TRBD1 might be the D (5 bases). The CDR3 contains 15 residues. V was trimmed by 2 bases and J by 0 bases, leaving 8 bases between them. Germline V gene lookup returns CDR1 MNHNS and CDR2 SASEGT. Here the CDR3 DNA reads TGTGCCAGCAGTGAAAGGGGTAATAGCAATCAGCCCCAGCATTTT. This gives the protein CASSERGNSNQPQHF.

V gene TRBV4-3 combines with J gene TRBJ1-5; a weak D match, TRBD1 (6 bases). V lost 0 bases, J lost 5 bases, and 11 bases lay in between. The CDR3 length is 15 residues. CDR1 LGHNA and CDR2 YSLEER come from the germline V gene. CDR3: CASSQDSGGDQPQHF. The CDR3 nucleotides read TGCGCCAGCAGCCAAGATAGTGGGGGCGATCAGCCCCAGCATTTT.

The table lists this clonotype with a few counts. This chain connects TRBV12-3 or TRBV12-4 to TRBJ1-4; the D is unclear. The CDR3 is 13 amino acids. V dropped 3 bases and J dropped 4 bases, with 6 bases sitting between them. CDR3 protein: CASSFRGNEKLFF. The CDR3 coding sequence is TGTGCCAGCAGTTTCCGGGGTAATGAAAAACTGTTTTTT.